Each of the 3 T cell receptor beta chains below was sequenced from the same sample in a study of T cell changes during pregnancy in multiple sclerosis (dated by TCRdb to the late 2010s). Library preparation employed the immunoSEQ multiplex PCR assay. TCRdb took over this immuneACCESS table, retaining in-frame rearrangements with V and J assigned. Such tables are incomplete; in checked studies, under half of the missing clones stem from an unresolved V gene, and the remainder is unexplained. Recorded for this sample are 40,000 to 60,000 clones; roughly 90% of them occurred a single time. Of the sample, around 1.6% falls within the top ten clones. The material sequenced was peripheral blood, taken in the first trimester of pregnancy. The receptors originated from a female donor in good health, enrolled as a control in a pregnancy study.

J is TRBJ1-1 and V is TRBV27; no clear D gene. Germline CDR1 MNHEY, CDR2 SMNVEV (reference sequence). The CDR3 has 15 residues. V lost 5 bases and J 1 base, leaving 14 bases between the germline ends. The CDR3 spells CASSTQTVPNTEAFF. CDR3 nucleotides: TGTGCCAGCAGTACACAAACAGTTCCGAACACTGAAGCTTTCTTT.

This clone showed up just a few times. The gene calls are TRBV27 and TRBJ1-2; TRBD1 agrees at 9 bases. The CDR3 extends over 17 amino acids. Germline values: CDR1 MNHEY, CDR2 SMNVEV (reference sequence). J gave up 0 bases and V 5 bases, and 10 bases lay outside the gene matches. CDR3 amino acids: CASSPRDRALANYGYTF. The DNA for the CDR3 is TGTGCCAGCAGTCCCCGGGACAGGGCTTTGGCTAACTATGGCTACACCTTC.

This clone was seen once. The chain carries TRBV6-1 and TRBJ2-1; 10 nucleotides agree with TRBD2. The CDR3 is 16 amino acids. Germline CDR1 reads MNHNS; CDR2 reads SASEGT. The trim removed 4 bases at V and 3 bases at J, leaving 6 bases unmatched. The CDR3 DNA follows: TGTGCCAGCAGTGCTCGGACTAGCGGAAACTACAATGAGCAGTTCTTC. Residues: CASSARTSGNYNEQFF.